Shown below are 27 T cell receptor beta chains from a single sample sequenced in a study of beta chain features in type 1 diabetes. The study reverse transcribed the entire isolated RNA, so it sequenced expressed TCRB transcripts. Libraries were prepared by immunoSEQ multiplex PCR; TCRdb keeps only in-frame clonotypes and omits some of them. The sample carries 860,000 or so clones, under 20% recorded once. Sequenced sample: naive CD4+ T cells from blood. The source of these receptors is a woman younger than 30 in good health.

The V gene is TRBV2, the J gene TRBJ1-4; 8 bases fit TRBD1. The ends lost 6 bases at V and 12 bases at J; junction bases unmatched: 6. Germline-derived CDR1 and CDR2 are SNHLY and FYNNEI. This CDR3 spans 12 amino acids. The CDR3 nucleotides read TGTGCCAGCAGCGGACAGGGATTCGAACTGTTTTTT. Translated: CASSGQGFELFF.

This clone was observed a few times. The genes are TRBV7-6 and TRBJ2-5; D is uncertain. The CDR3 totals 12 residues. CDR1 SGHVS and CDR2 FNYEAQ come from the germline V gene. V was trimmed by 4 bases and J by 2 bases, leaving 5 bases between them. CDR3 nucleotides: TGTGCCAGCAGCTCAGCACAAGAGACCCAGTACTTC. Amino acid sequence: CASSSAQETQYF.

This chain uses TRBV7-9 with TRBJ1-4; 8 nucleotides match TRBD1. CDR3 length: 17 residues. Losses at the gene ends were 0 bases for V and 5 bases for J; bases not matched to a gene: 8. The germline gives CDR1 SEHNR, CDR2 FQNEAQ (reference sequence). Written as DNA, the CDR3 is TGTGCCAGCAGCTTAGCCCGCGAGACAGGGGTGAATGAAAAACTGTTTTTT. Translating gives CASSLARETGVNEKLFF.

In this sample, this clone turned up a few times. The gene calls are TRBV11-1 and TRBJ2-1; perhaps TRBD1 as D (6 bases). This CDR3 has 14 residues. The ends were cut back, 6 bases at V and 1 base at J, with 10 bases in the middle. Looked up from germline, CDR1 is SGHAT and CDR2 is FQDESV (reference sequence). This CDR3 is CASRQQGSYNEQFF. CDR3 in DNA: TGTGCCAGCAGACAACAGGGTTCCTACAATGAGCAGTTCTTC.

Of note for this clone: This CDR3 is also generated by other DNA sequences in the sample. V gene TRBV18 combines with J gene TRBJ2-3; D is undetermined. The CDR3 extends over 11 amino acids. V shed 3 bases and J shed 6 bases, with 4 bases lying between them. CDR1 and CDR2 (germline): KGHSH, LQKENI. CDR3 in amino acids: CASSPGDTQYF. The CDR3 nucleotides read TGTGCCAGCTCACCGGGGGATACGCAGTATTTT.

This clone came up a few times. The V gene is TRBV15, the J gene TRBJ1-5; D call uncertain. The ends were cut back, 1 base at V and 4 bases at J, with 2 bases in the middle. This CDR3 comprises 12 residues. From germline, CDR1 is LNHNV and CDR2 YYDKDF (reference sequence). The CDR3: CATSRANQPQHF. The CDR3 nucleotides are TGTGCCACCAGCAGAGCGAATCAGCCCCAGCATTTT. The whole variable domain, filled in from reference TRBV15 and TRBJ1-5, reads DAMVIQNPRYQVTQFGKPVTLSCSQTLNHNVMYWYQQKSSQAPKLLFHYYDKDFNNEADTPDNFQSRRPNTSFCFLDIRSPGLGDTAMYLCATSRANQPQHFGDGTRLSIL.

This clone has just a few counts. The chain has TRBV29-1 and TRBJ2-7; D is uncertain. With 6 bases removed from V and 2 bases from J, the gap between germline ends came to 5 bases. CDR3 length equals 10 residues. Germline V gives CDR1 SQVTM, CDR2 ANQGSEA. CDR3 coding DNA: TGCAGCGTCAAGACCTACGAGCAGTACTTC. As protein: CSVKTYEQYF.

This clone has only a few counts. The rearrangement uses TRBV11-2 and TRBJ2-1, with 9 positions matching TRBD2. The germline CDR1 and CDR2 sequences are SGHAT and FQNNGV. This CDR3 comprises 15 residues. The ends lost 3 bases at V and 9 bases at J; junction bases unmatched: 9. Here the CDR3 DNA reads TGTGCCAGCAGCTTCCCGGCTAGCGGGACTTTTGAGCAGTTCTTC. Translation: CASSFPASGTFEQFF.

This clone was picked up a small number of times. The chain combines TRBV5-6 with TRBJ2-1, with D tentatively TRBD2 (6 bases). The CDR3 contains 18 residues. V dropped 3 bases and J dropped 8 bases, with 27 bases sitting between them. Germline V gives CDR1 SGHDT, CDR2 YYEEEE. The DNA of the CDR3 is TGTGCCAGCAGCTCAATTTCCCGACTAGAAAGAACTATCTATGAGCAGTTCTTC. It translates to CASSSISRLERTIYEQFF.

The rearrangement joins TRBV10-3 to TRBJ2-6; 7 bases line up with TRBD1. The CDR3 has 16 residues. With 11 bases clipped from V and 0 bases from J, the junction kept 10 bases outside the gene matches. Germline-derived CDR1 and CDR2 are ENHRY and SYGVKD. This CDR3 is CAVGDSFVSGANVLTF. CDR3 sequence (DNA): TGTGCCGTAGGGGACAGTTTCGTCTCTGGGGCCAACGTCCTGACTTTC.

This clone was seen a handful of times. The chain employs TRBV7-2 and TRBJ1-2; D is unclear. Between the trimmed V and J ends, which lost 2 bases and 7 bases, there was a span of 11 bases. The length of the CDR3 is 13 residues. Per germline, CDR1 SGHTA and CDR2 FQGNSA. The CDR3 nucleotides are TGTGCCAGCAGCTTATTCCGACCCGGTGGCTACACCTTC. Its protein product is CASSLFRPGGYTF.

In its sample, this clone was seen a few times. The J gene is TRBJ2-3, the V gene TRBV5-1; the match to TRBD2 covers 9 bases. The CDR3 spans 16 residues. Germline assignment: CDR1 SGHRS and CDR2 YFSETQ. Trimming at V came to 3 bases and at J to 3 bases, leaving 8 bases not matched to a gene. In nucleotides, the CDR3 is TGCGCCAGCAGCTCTGAAGCGGGAGGTAGGACAGATACGCAGTATTTT. This encodes CASSSEAGGRTDTQYF.

This clone turned up a few times. This chain links TRBV5-1 with TRBJ1-2; 8 positions match TRBD1. CDR1 SGHRS and CDR2 YFSETQ come from the germline V gene. The CDR3 has 14 residues. With V trimmed by 4 bases and J by 4 bases, 6 bases remained unmatched. The CDR3 is CASSAETGVYGYTF. The CDR3 coding sequence is TGCGCCAGCAGCGCTGAGACAGGGGTCTATGGCTACACCTTC.

The rearrangement joins TRBV5-1 to TRBJ2-5; 9 nucleotides align to TRBD2. J was trimmed by 2 bases and V by 4 bases; bases with no gene match: 3. Germline V gene lookup returns CDR1 SGHRS and CDR2 YFSETQ. The CDR3 is 14 residues long. CDR3: CASSTTSGQETQYF. Written as DNA, the CDR3 is TGCGCCAGCAGCACCACTAGCGGGCAAGAGACCCAGTACTTC.

The chain carries TRBV4-3 and TRBJ2-1; 8 nucleotides match TRBD2. V gave up 4 bases and J gave up 0 bases; unmatched junction bases: 2. There are 15 residues in the CDR3. The V gene's germline CDR1 is LGHNA and CDR2 YSLEER. The CDR3 region has the DNA TGCGCCAGCAGCCTTAGCGGGACCTCCTACAATGAGCAGTTCTTC. This sequence encodes CASSLSGTSYNEQFF.

This clone was seen more than once but under ten times. The chain recombines TRBV29-1 with TRBJ2-7, with 9 bases identical to TRBD1. Germline lookup yields CDR1 SQVTM and CDR2 ANQGSEA. Losses at the gene ends were 0 bases for V and 4 bases for J; bases not matched to a gene: 4. The CDR3 extends over 14 amino acids. The CDR3 protein is CSVEDGQGTYEQYF. CDR3 nucleotide sequence: TGCAGCGTTGAAGATGGACAGGGGACGTACGAGCAGTACTTC.

V and J are TRBV7-2 and TRBJ1-2; D not resolved. This CDR3 has 13 residues. Trimming stripped 5 bases from V and 8 bases from J, with 15 bases between. Looked up from germline, CDR1 is SGHTA and CDR2 is FQGNSA. The DNA of the CDR3 is TGTGCCAGCAGCAAACGCGTGGGAGAAGGCTACACCTTC. Its translation is CASSKRVGEGYTF.

This clone was picked up a small number of times. The chain carries TRBV7-2 and TRBJ2-1; 10 bases line up with TRBD2. CDR3 length: 17 amino acids. The V and J ends lost 1 base and 3 bases, in that order; junction bases with no gene match: 6. Germline V lookup: CDR1 SGHTA, CDR2 FQGNSA. The CDR3 DNA follows: TGTGCCAGCAGCTTAGGGGTGCGGACTAGCGGCTACAATGAGCAGTTCTTC. Amino acids: CASSLGVRTSGYNEQFF.

The chain joins TRBV29-1 to TRBJ2-1; 8 nucleotides align to TRBD2. The CDR3 loop spans 15 amino acids. The trim removed 4 bases at V and 5 bases at J, leaving 10 bases unmatched. Germline CDR1 reads SQVTM; CDR2 reads ANQGSEA. The CDR3 DNA reads TGCAGCGTTGTACGCGCGGGAGGACTTAACAATGAGCAGTTCTTC. Its protein is CSVVRAGGLNNEQFF.

This clone has a single count. The chain is built from TRBV5-1 and TRBJ2-1; 9 bases align to TRBD1. V trimming: 6 bases; J trimming: 10 bases; junction bases outside the gene matches: 11. The CDR3 sequence is 14 residues long. Looked up from germline, CDR1 is SGHRS and CDR2 is YFSETQ. The CDR3 spells CASTVGTGNGEQFF. The CDR3 nucleotides read TGCGCCAGCACGGTCGGGACAGGGAATGGGGAGCAGTTCTTC.

In its sample, this clone was seen a few times. The chain joins TRBV28 to TRBJ1-2, with TRBD1 as a possible D gene (5 bases). CDR3 size: 13 residues. Germline V gives CDR1 MDHEN, CDR2 SYDVKM. V dropped 8 bases and J dropped 1 base, with 11 bases sitting between them. The CDR3 DNA sequence: TGTGCCAGCGGGAGGGGTTTTAACTATGGCTACACCTTC. It yields the protein CASGRGFNYGYTF.

This clone has more than one count but fewer than ten. The rearrangement joins TRBV25-1 to TRBJ2-2, with 10 bases fitting TRBD1. CDR3 length equals 13 residues. Unmatched junction bases numbered 0, after V lost 6 bases and J lost 5 bases. In germline, CDR1 is MGHDK, CDR2 SYGVNS. The CDR3 DNA reads as TGTGCCAGCAGGGGACAGGGGACCGGGGAGCTGTTTTTT. Its translation: CASRGQGTGELFF. Based on the CDR3 plus reference TRBV25-1 and TRBJ2-2, the full variable domain is EADIYQTPRYLVIGTGKKITLECSQTMGHDKMYWYQQDPGMELHLIHYSYGVNSTEKGDLSSESTVSRIRTEHFPLTLESARPSHTSQYLCASRGQGTGELFFGEGSRLTVL.

The chain combines TRBV6-1 with TRBJ1-5; no firm D call. Trimming took 2 bases from V and 3 from J, leaving 2 bases between them. The CDR3 is 12 amino acids. Germline CDR1 reads MNHNS; CDR2 reads SASEGT. The CDR3, as DNA: TGTGCCAGCAGTGAACCCAATCAGCCCCAGCATTTT. It specifies CASSEPNQPQHF.

The J gene is TRBJ1-1, the V gene TRBV10-3; D unresolved. The CDR3 spans 13 residues. The V end was cut by 4 bases, the J end by 1 base, with 7 bases between. CDR1 is ENHRY, CDR2 SYGVKD, per germline. Here the CDR3 reads CAISGRANTEAFF. The DNA for the CDR3 is TGTGCCATCAGTGGTCGGGCGAACACTGAAGCTTTCTTT.

There are a few counts of this clone. The chain joins TRBV7-9 to TRBJ2-1; TRBD1 agrees at 9 bases. The V gene's germline CDR1 is SEHNR and CDR2 FQNEAQ (reference sequence). Trimming cost V 5 bases and J 5 bases; bases outside gene matches: 7. The CDR3 runs 15 residues. CDR3 DNA: TGTGCCAGCAGCCGCATGGGACAGGGAAACAATGAGCAGTTCTTC. It translates to CASSRMGQGNNEQFF. Supplemented by reference TRBV7-9 and TRBJ2-1, the full variable domain reads DTGVSQNPRHKITKRGQNVTFRCDPISEHNRLYWYRQTLGQGPEFLTYFQNEAQLEKSRLLSDRFSAERPKGSFSTLEIQRTEQGDSAMYLCASSRMGQGNNEQFFGPGTRLTVL.

This clone was recorded a few times. This chain joins TRBV7-9 and TRBJ2-1; D is undetermined. The germline CDR1 and CDR2 sequences are SEHNR and FQNEAQ (reference sequence). The CDR3 totals 14 residues. V gave up 6 bases and J gave up 9 bases, with 18 bases separating them. The CDR3 DNA sequence: TGTGCCAGCAGTCAAACTGGAGTCGTAGGTGAGCAGTTCTTC. This gives the protein CASSQTGVVGEQFF.

This chain joins TRBV6-5 and TRBJ2-7, with D tentatively TRBD2 (6 bases). V shed 5 bases and J shed 2 bases, with 16 bases lying between them. Germline CDR1 and CDR2: MNHEY and SVGAGI. The CDR3 sequence is 15 residues long. Here the CDR3 reads CASSLNGGEAYEQYF. As DNA, the CDR3 is TGTGCCAGCAGTCTAAACGGGGGAGAGGCCTACGAGCAGTACTTC.